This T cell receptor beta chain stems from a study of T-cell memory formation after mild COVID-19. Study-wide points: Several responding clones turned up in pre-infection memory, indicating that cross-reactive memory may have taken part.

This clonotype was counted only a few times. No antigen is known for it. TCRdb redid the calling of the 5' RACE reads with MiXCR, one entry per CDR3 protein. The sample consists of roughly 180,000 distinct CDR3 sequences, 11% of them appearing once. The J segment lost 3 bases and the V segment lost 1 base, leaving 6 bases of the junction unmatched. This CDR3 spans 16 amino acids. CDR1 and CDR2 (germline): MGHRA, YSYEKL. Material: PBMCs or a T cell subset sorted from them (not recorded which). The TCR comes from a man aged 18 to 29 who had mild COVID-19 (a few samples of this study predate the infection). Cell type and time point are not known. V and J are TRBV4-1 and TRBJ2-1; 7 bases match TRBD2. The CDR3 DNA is TGCGCCAGCAGCCAAGTTTACGGGGGGTACTACAATGAGCAGTTCTTC. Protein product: CASSQVYGGYYNEQFF.